A selection of T cell receptor beta chains follows, all from one sample in a study of OX40 agonist ivuxolimab in advanced cancers. Measured with immunoSEQ multiplex PCR; TCRdb has only the in-frame clones, and not every one. The table includes tens of thousands of clones, over 80% detected once. Sequenced here: CD4+ or CD8+ T cells sorted from blood, sampled in a trial of the OX40 agonist ivuxolimab. These receptors came from an adult with an advanced solid tumor such as melanoma, head and neck, liver or kidney cancer. The CDR3 runs from the conserved cysteine through the conserved F or W. The D gene is left open where the match is weak. Clone size, where shown, is once, few, many, or a class for clones that have expanded.

TRBV5-5	-	-	TRBJ2-6	CASDRGEPAWSGANVLTF	TGTGCCAGTGACCGAGGGGAGCCGGCTTGGTCTGGGGCCAACGTCCTGACTTTC
TRBV2	-	-	TRBJ2-6	CASLRESGANVLTF	TGTGCCAGTTTAAGGGAATCTGGGGCCAACGTCCTGACTTTC
TRBV7-9	-	-	TRBJ2-7	CASSPYRETREQYF	TGTGCCAGCAGCCCATACCGGGAGACTCGCGAGCAGTACTTC
TRBV7-9	few	TRBD1	TRBJ1-2	CASSWGQASYGYTF	TGTGCCAGCAGCTGGGGACAGGCCAGCTATGGCTACACCTTC
TRBV5-4	-	-	TRBJ2-2	CASSPGGGLNAGELFF	TGTGCCAGCAGCCCTGGTGGGGGGCTCAACGCCGGGGAGCTGTTTTTT
TRBV5-4	-	-	TRBJ2-7	CASSLGGFSYEQYF	TGTGCCAGCAGCTTGGGAGGTTTCTCCTACGAGCAGTACTTC
TRBV27	once	-	TRBJ2-3	CASSVQGRLDTQYF	TGTGCCAGCAGTGTCCAGGGTCGATTGGATACGCAGTATTTT
TRBV21-1	-	-	TRBJ2-2	CASSARGPSGRGGTGELFF	TGTGCCAGCAGCGCCCGAGGGCCTAGCGGGAGAGGGGGCACCGGGGAGCTGTTTTTT
TRBV5-8	-	-	TRBJ1-5	CASSPDVDQPQHF	TGTGCCAGCAGCCCTGATGTCGATCAGCCCCAGCATTTT
TRBV6-5	-	-	TRBJ2-2	CASRKNTGELFF	TGTGCCAGCAGGAAGAACACCGGGGAGCTGTTTTTT
TRBV15	-	-	TRBJ1-4	CATSRDTASRGGLKLFF	TGTGCCACCAGCAGAGATACGGCCTCGAGGGGGGGTCTAAAACTGTTTTTT
TRBV19	-	-	TRBJ1-1	CASSARPAEAFF	TGTGCCAGTAGTGCAAGGCCGGCTGAAGCTTTCTTT
TRBV27	-	TRBD2	TRBJ2-1	CASSVSRLAAFPSYNEQFF	TGTGCCAGCAGCGTATCCAGGCTAGCGGCCTTTCCCTCCTACAATGAGCAGTTCTTC
TRBV18	-	-	TRBJ1-3	CASSPSQEAGNTIYF	TGTGCCAGCTCACCAAGCCAGGAAGCCGGAAACACCATATATTTT
TRBV2	-	-	TRBJ2-5	CASSAHPQETQYF	TGTGCCAGCAGTGCTCACCCTCAAGAGACCCAGTACTTC
TRBV20-1	-	TRBD2	TRBJ2-1	CSSGLIGEQFF	TGCAGTTCGGGACTAATTGGTGAGCAGTTCTTC
TRBV7-2	-	TRBD1	TRBJ2-7	CASSSGTGLYEQYF	TGTGCCAGCAGCTCAGGGACAGGGCTGTACGAGCAGTACTTC
TRBV5-1	-	TRBD1	TRBJ2-5	CASSLRAGGVETQYF	TGCGCCAGCAGCTTAAGGGCAGGGGGTGTGGAGACCCAGTACTTC
TRBV6-5	-	TRBD1	TRBJ2-7	CASSYSRGQGAPEQYF	TGTGCCAGCAGTTACTCGAGGGGACAGGGGGCTCCCGAGCAGTACTTC
TRBV7-2	-	-	TRBJ1-1	CASSRGGTFMNTEAFF	TGTGCCAGCAGCCGTGGGGGGACCTTTATGAACACTGAAGCTTTCTTT
TRBV19	-	-	TRBJ1-2	CASSIPAGYGYTF	TGTGCCAGTAGTATACCGGCTGGCTATGGCTACACCTTC
TRBV7-9	-	-	TRBJ1-4	CASNRAPNEKLFF	TGTGCCAGCAACAGGGCGCCTAATGAAAAACTGTTTTTT
TRBV19	-	-	TRBJ1-4	CASSTGVNEKLFF	TGTGCCAGTAGTACAGGAGTTAATGAAAAACTGTTTTTT
TRBV19	-	-	TRBJ2-7	CASSTNRAGQYF	TGTGCCAGTAGTACCAACCGGGCCGGGCAGTACTTC
TRBV11-3	-	TRBD1	TRBJ1-1	CASSSRDSRGYTEAFF	TGTGCCAGCAGCTCACGGGACAGCCGGGGTTACACTGAAGCTTTCTTT
TRBV7-2	-	-	TRBJ1-5	CASSPDSLNQPQHF	TGTGCCAGCAGCCCCGACAGCCTCAATCAGCCCCAGCATTTT
TRBV6-1	-	-	TRBJ2-2	CASSESRRSGELFF	TGTGCCAGCAGTGAATCCCGGAGGTCCGGGGAGCTGTTTTTT
TRBV7-9	-	TRBD1	TRBJ1-1	CASSPLGQAGGAFF	TGTGCCAGCAGTCCGCTCGGACAGGCGGGGGGAGCTTTCTTT
TRBV4-2	-	TRBD2	TRBJ2-7	CASSLLIGTSGGSSYEQYF	TGTGCCAGCAGCCTTCTTATCGGGACTAGCGGGGGTAGCTCCTACGAGCAGTACTTC
TRBV19	-	TRBD1	TRBJ2-2	CASSRDRGGSNTGELFF	TGTGCCAGTAGTAGGGACAGGGGAGGGTCGAACACCGGGGAGCTGTTTTTT
TRBV5-6	-	-	TRBJ2-6	CAGGRGSGANVLTF	TGTGCCGGGGGAAGGGGTTCCGGGGCCAACGTCCTGACTTTC
TRBV4-3	-	TRBD1	TRBJ1-1	CASSLSRTGSHAFF	TGCGCCAGCAGCCTGAGCCGGACAGGGTCGCATGCTTTCTTT
TRBV10-1	-	TRBD2	TRBJ2-1	CASSESVRLAGNEQFF	TGCGCCAGCAGTGAGTCGGTGCGACTAGCGGGGAATGAGCAGTTCTTC
TRBV5-1	-	-	TRBJ2-1	CASSPWVSYNEQFF	TGCGCCAGCTCCCCGTGGGTCTCCTACAATGAGCAGTTCTTC
TRBV9	-	-	TRBJ2-7	CASSVGEGAYEQYF	TGTGCCAGCAGCGTAGGGGAAGGGGCCTACGAGCAGTACTTC
TRBV11-2	few	TRBD2	TRBJ2-1	CASSLEGALAGANEQFF	TGTGCCAGCAGCTTAGAAGGGGCACTAGCGGGAGCAAATGAGCAGTTCTTC
TRBV7-9	-	-	TRBJ2-3	CASSYSTDTQYF	TGTGCCAGCAGCTATAGCACAGATACGCAGTATTTT
TRBV5-8	-	-	TRBJ1-2	CASVDWAVSLYGYTF	TGTGCCAGCGTGGATTGGGCAGTATCCCTCTATGGCTACACCTTC
TRBV5-1	-	TRBD2	TRBJ2-2	CASSLLAGNTGELFF	TGCGCCAGCAGCTTACTAGCGGGAAACACCGGGGAGCTGTTTTTT
TRBV9	-	TRBD1	TRBJ2-6	CASSVEGQALSGANVLTF	TGTGCCAGCAGCGTAGAGGGACAGGCGCTCTCTGGGGCCAACGTCCTGACTTTC
TRBV10-3	-	TRBD2	TRBJ2-7	CAISVGGLSGTYEQYF	TGTGCCATCAGTGTTGGGGGACTATCCGGGACCTACGAGCAGTACTTC
TRBV7-2	-	TRBD2	TRBJ2-3	CASSPGLAGGDTQYF	TGTGCCAGCAGCCCGGGACTAGCGGGGGGGGATACGCAGTATTTT
TRBV10-2	-	-	TRBJ2-7	CASSPDVNYEQYF	TGCGCCAGCAGCCCAGACGTTAACTACGAGCAGTACTTC
TRBV5-4	-	-	TRBJ2-5	CASSKQGLREETQYF	TGTGCCAGCAGCAAACAGGGTTTGAGGGAAGAGACCCAGTACTTC
TRBV5-5	-	TRBD2	TRBJ2-3	CASRSLTSGRGTQYF	TGTGCCAGCAGGTCATTGACTAGCGGGAGAGGTACGCAGTATTTT
TRBV6-5	-	TRBD1	TRBJ2-5	CASSPDRGDQYF	TGTGCCAGCAGTCCCGACAGGGGAGACCAGTACTTC
TRBV11-3	once	-	TRBJ2-7	CASSWADEQYF	TGTGCCAGCAGCTGGGCAGACGAGCAGTACTTC